This T cell receptor (beta chain) appears in the sequencing data of a study of early T cells in non-severe SARS-CoV-2 infection. This clonotype is large (0.1 to 1%) by share. This CDR3 has 16 amino acids. CDR1 is MNHEY and CDR2 is SVGAGI in the germline V gene. Trimming shortened V by 2 bases and J by 0 bases, and 14 bases separated the two germline ends. MiXCR was run by TCRdb on the 5' RACE reads, yielding one entry per CDR3 protein. Seen here are about 55,000 distinct CDR3 sequences, around 6.6% observed once, and the top ten hold 4.5% to 6%. The sequences come from whole blood, collected at baseline. This sequence was found in an adult who was a healthcare worker with PCR-confirmed SARS-CoV-2 infection or an uninfected control (not recorded which). The chain has TRBV6-5 and TRBJ2-7; D may match TRBD1 or TRBD2 (5 bases each). The CDR3 DNA reads TGTGCCAGCAGTTACGCGCAAGGGACCGCCTCCTACGAGCAGTACTTC. Translated: CASSYAQGTASYEQYF.